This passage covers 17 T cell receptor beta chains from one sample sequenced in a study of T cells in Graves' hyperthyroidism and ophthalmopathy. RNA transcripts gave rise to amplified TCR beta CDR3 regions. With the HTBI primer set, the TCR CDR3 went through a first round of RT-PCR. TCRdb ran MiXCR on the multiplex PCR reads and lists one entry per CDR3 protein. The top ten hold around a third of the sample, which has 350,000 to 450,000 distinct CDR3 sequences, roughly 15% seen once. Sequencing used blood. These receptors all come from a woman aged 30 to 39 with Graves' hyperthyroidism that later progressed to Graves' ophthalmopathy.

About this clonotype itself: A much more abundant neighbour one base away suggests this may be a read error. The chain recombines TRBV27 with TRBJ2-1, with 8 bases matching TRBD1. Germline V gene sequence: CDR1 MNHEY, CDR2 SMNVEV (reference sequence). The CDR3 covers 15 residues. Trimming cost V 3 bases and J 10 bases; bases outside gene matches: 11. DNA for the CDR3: TGTGCCAGCAGTTTCATAGGACAGGGTTTCGGGGAGCAGTTCTTC. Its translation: CASSFIGQGFGEQFF.

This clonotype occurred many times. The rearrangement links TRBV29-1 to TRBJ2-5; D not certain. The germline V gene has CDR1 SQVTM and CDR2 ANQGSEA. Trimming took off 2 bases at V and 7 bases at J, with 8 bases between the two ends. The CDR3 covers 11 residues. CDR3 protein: CSVELPGTQYF. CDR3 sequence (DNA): TGCAGCGTTGAATTACCGGGGACCCAGTACTTC.

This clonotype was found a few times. In DNA, the CDR3 is TGTGCCTGGAGTGGGGGCGCGAGATACTATGGCTACACCTTC. It yields the protein CAWSGGARYYGYTF. The V gene is TRBV30, the J gene TRBJ1-2, with TRBD1 as a possible D gene (5 bases). Trimming shortened V by 1 base and J by 3 bases, and 12 bases separated the two germline ends. The length of the CDR3 is 14 residues. Germline V gene lookup returns CDR1 GTSNPN and CDR2 SVGIG (reference sequence).

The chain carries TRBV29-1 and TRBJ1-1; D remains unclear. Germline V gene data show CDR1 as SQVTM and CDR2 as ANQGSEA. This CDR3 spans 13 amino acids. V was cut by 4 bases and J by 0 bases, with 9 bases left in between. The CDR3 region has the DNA TGCAGCGTTGTAAAGGGATTGAACACTGAAGCTTTCTTT. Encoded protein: CSVVKGLNTEAFF.

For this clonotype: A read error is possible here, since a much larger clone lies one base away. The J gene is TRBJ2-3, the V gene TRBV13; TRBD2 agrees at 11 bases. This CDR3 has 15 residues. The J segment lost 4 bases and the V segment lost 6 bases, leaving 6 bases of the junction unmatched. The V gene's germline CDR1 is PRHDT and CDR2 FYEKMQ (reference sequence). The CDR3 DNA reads TGTGCCAGCAGTCTTAGCGGGGGGGCCGCAGATACGCAGTATTTT. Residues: CASSLSGGAADTQYF.

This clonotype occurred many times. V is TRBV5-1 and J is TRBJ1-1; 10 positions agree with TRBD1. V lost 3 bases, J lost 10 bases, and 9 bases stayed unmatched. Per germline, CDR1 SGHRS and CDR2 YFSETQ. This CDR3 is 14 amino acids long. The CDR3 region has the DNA TGCGCCAGCAGCTGGACCGGGACAGGGGAGGCAGCTTTCTTT. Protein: CASSWTGTGEAAFF.

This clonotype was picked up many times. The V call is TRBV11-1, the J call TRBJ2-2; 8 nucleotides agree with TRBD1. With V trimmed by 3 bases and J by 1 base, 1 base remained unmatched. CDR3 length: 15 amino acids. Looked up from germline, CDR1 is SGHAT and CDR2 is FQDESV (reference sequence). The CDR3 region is CASSFGQGNTGELFF. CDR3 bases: TGTGCCAGCAGCTTCGGACAGGGGAACACCGGGGAGCTGTTTTTT.

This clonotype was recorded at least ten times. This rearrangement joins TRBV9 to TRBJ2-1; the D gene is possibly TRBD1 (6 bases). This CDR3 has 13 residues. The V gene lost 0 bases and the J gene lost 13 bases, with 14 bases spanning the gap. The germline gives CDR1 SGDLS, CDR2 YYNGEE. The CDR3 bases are TGTGCCAGCAGCGTAGTGGAGACAGGCCACCAGTTCTTC. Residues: CASSVVETGHQFF.

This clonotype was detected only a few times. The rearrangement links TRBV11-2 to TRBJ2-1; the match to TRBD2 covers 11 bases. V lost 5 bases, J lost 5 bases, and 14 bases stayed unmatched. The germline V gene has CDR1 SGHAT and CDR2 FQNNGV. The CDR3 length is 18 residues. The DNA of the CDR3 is TGTGCCAGCAGCACTAATCCGGCCGGGACTAGCGGACACAATGAGCAGTTCTTC. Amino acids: CASSTNPAGTSGHNEQFF.

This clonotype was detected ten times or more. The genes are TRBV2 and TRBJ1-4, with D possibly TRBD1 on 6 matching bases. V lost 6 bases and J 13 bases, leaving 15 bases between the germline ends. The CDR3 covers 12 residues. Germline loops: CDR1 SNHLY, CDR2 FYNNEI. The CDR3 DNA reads TGTGCCAGCAGGTACGGACAGAGCGGACTGTTTTTT. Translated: CASRYGQSGLFF.

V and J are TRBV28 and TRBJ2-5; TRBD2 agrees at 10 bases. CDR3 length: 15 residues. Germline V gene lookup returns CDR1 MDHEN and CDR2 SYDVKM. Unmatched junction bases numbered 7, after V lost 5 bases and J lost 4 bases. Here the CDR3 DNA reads TGTGCCAGCAGTCCTAGCGGGAGCCGCGGAGAGACCCAGTACTTC. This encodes CASSPSGSRGETQYF.

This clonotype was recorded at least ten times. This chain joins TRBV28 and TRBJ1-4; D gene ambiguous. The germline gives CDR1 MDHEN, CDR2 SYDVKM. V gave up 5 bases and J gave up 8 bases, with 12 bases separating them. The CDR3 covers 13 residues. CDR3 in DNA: TGTGCCAGCAGTGTCCCCATGGTCGAAAAACTGTTTTTT. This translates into CASSVPMVEKLFF.

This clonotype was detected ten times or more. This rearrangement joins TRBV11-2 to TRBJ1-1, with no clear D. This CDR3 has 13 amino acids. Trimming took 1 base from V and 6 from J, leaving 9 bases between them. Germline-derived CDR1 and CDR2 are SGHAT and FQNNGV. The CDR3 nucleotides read TGTGCCAGCAGCTTAGGATCCGGTTCTGAAGCTTTCTTT. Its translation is CASSLGSGSEAFF.

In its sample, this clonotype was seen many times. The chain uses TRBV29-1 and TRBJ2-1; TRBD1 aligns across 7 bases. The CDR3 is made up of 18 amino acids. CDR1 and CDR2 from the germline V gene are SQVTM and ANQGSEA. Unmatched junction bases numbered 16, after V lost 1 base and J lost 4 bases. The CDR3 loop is CSVEGQTGSLPRYNEQFF. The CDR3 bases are TGCAGCGTTGAAGGTCAGACAGGGTCTCTTCCCCGTTACAATGAGCAGTTCTTC.

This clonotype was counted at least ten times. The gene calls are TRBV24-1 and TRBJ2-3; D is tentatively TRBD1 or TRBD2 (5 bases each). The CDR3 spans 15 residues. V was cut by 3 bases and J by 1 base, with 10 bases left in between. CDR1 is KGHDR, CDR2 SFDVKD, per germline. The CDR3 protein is CATSDHRDGTDTQYF. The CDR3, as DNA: TGTGCCACCAGTGATCACCGGGACGGCACAGATACGCAGTATTTT.

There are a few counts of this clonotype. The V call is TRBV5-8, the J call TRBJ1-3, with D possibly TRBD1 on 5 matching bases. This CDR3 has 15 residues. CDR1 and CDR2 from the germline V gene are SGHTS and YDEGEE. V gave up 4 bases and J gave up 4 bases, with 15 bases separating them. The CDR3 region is CASSLWGSSGNTIYF. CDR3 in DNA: TGTGCCAGCAGCCTCTGGGGGTCGAGCGGAAACACCATATATTTT.

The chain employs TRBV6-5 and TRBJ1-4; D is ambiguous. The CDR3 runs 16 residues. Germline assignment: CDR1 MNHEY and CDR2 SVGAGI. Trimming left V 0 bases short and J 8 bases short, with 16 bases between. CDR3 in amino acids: CASSYSWPDEHEKLFF. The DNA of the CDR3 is TGTGCCAGCAGTTACTCCTGGCCGGACGAACACGAAAAACTGTTTTTT.